Presented here are 25 T cell receptor beta chains from one specimen sequenced in a study of identical twins listed by TCRdb under 2016. Library preparation used 5' RACE. The listed sequencing device is Illumina HiSeq 2000. The public reads were run again by TCRdb, first through fastp at Q25 and then through MiXCR, and only productive beta chains were kept. Rows are unified per CDR3 protein, each entry keeping the most common DNA and genes. The table for this sample lists about 660,000 distinct CDR3 sequences; 8.6% of them were counted only once. Approximately 0.89% of the sample comes from the top ten. These same records also appear under a second study, on yellow fever vaccine responses in identical twins.

Sequencing was carried out using PBMCs. The receptors here all came from a young woman in good health.

The chain couples TRBV20-1 to TRBJ2-5; D is perhaps TRBD2 (6 bases). Trimming cost V 0 bases and J 7 bases, with 21 bases left between them. CDR3 length equals 16 residues. Germline V gene lookup returns CDR1 DFQATT and CDR2 SNEGSKA (reference sequence). The CDR3 loop is CSARDLGVLPGGTQYF. CDR3 nucleotide sequence: TGCAGTGCTAGAGATCTTGGGGTGCTACCCGGGGGGACCCAGTACTTC.

The CDR3 sequence: CSVDGGAVNTEAFF. Here the CDR3 DNA reads TGCAGCGTTGACGGAGGGGCCGTTAACACTGAAGCTTTCTTT. The rearrangement uses TRBV29-1 and TRBJ1-1, with a tentative D call TRBD1 (5 bases). CDR3 length equals 14 residues. The V gene lost 3 bases and the J gene lost 2 bases, with 13 bases spanning the gap. Germline lookup yields CDR1 SQVTM and CDR2 ANQGSEA.

V gene TRBV12-3 or TRBV12-4 combines with J gene TRBJ1-4; no definite D call. With 5 bases removed from V and 8 bases from J, the gap between germline ends came to 12 bases. This CDR3 comprises 13 residues. The CDR3 spells CASSLQDQEKLFF. CDR3 bases: TGTGCCAGCAGTCTCCAGGATCAAGAAAAACTGTTTTTT.

This clonotype was counted a few times. This chain links TRBV5-1 with TRBJ2-2; D is perhaps TRBD1 (5 bases). Trimming took off 4 bases at V and 2 bases at J, with 12 bases between the two ends. This CDR3 has 15 residues. Germline CDR1 is SGHRS and CDR2 is YFSETQ. The DNA for the CDR3 is TGCGCCAGCAGCCGGGTACAGGTCAACACCGGGGAGCTGTTTTTT. Its protein is CASSRVQVNTGELFF.

The CDR3 spells CASTQGHTEAFF. The DNA of the CDR3 is TGTGCCAGCACTCAGGGGCACACTGAAGCTTTCTTT. J is TRBJ1-1 and V is TRBV6-5; TRBD1 might be the D (6 bases). The CDR3 is made up of 12 amino acids. V lost 7 bases and J lost 3, with 9 bases in between. The germline V gene encodes CDR1 MNHEY and CDR2 SVGAGI.

This clonotype was counted only a few times. Here the CDR3 reads CASSLGPGGQYEQYF. The DNA for the CDR3 is TGCGCCAGCAGCTTGGGTCCAGGGGGGCAGTACGAGCAGTACTTC. V usage is TRBV5-1 and J usage is TRBJ2-7, with D possibly matching TRBD1 (7 bases). This CDR3 spans 15 amino acids. CDR1 is SGHRS, CDR2 YFSETQ, per germline. V dropped 0 bases and J dropped 4 bases, with 14 bases sitting between them.

The chain employs TRBV10-3 and TRBJ2-2; 9 bases align to TRBD2. The CDR3 spans 16 residues. The V gene's germline CDR1 is ENHRY and CDR2 SYGVKD. With 5 bases clipped from V and 0 bases from J, the junction kept 4 bases outside the gene matches. In DNA form, the CDR3 reads TGTGCCATCAGTCGGCGGGGGGGTACGAACACCGGGGAGCTGTTTTTT. Residues: CAISRRGGTNTGELFF.

The V call is TRBV12-3 or TRBV12-4, the J call TRBJ2-1, with 14 nucleotides matching TRBD2. The CDR3 has 16 amino acids. Trimming removed 6 bases from V and 7 bases from J; junction bases left unmatched: 8. CDR3 sequence: CASRGLAGEKGNEQFF. The CDR3 nucleotides are TGTGCCAGCAGGGGACTAGCGGGGGAGAAAGGGAATGAGCAGTTCTTC.

V and J are TRBV12-3 or TRBV12-4 and TRBJ1-1; D gene ambiguous. The CDR3 consists of 13 residues. The V end was cut by 3 bases, the J end by 0 bases, with 5 bases between. The CDR3 DNA sequence: TGTGCCAGCAGTTTTTTTTTGAACACTGAAGCTTTCTTT. Encoded protein: CASSFFLNTEAFF.

This clonotype showed up just a few times. The V and J genes are TRBV5-1 and TRBJ2-7, with D perhaps TRBD2 (5 bases). Per the germline V gene, CDR1 is SGHRS and CDR2 is YFSETQ. The V gene lost 3 bases and the J gene lost 5 bases, with 12 bases spanning the gap. The CDR3 covers 13 residues. The CDR3 bases are TGCGCCAGCAGCTATAGGACCGGGGACGAGCAGTACTTC. It translates to CASSYRTGDEQYF.

Only a few counts were recorded for this clonotype. The chain joins TRBV20-1 to TRBJ2-3; perhaps D is TRBD1 or TRBD2 (5 bases each). CDR1 and CDR2 from the germline V gene are DFQATT and SNEGSKA (reference sequence). V was pared by 2 bases and J by 2 bases, with 14 bases between. The CDR3 extends over 15 amino acids. DNA for the CDR3: TGCAGTGCTAGATTTTGGGACGCCGACACAGATACGCAGTATTTT. Its translation: CSARFWDADTDTQYF.

V and J are TRBV5-1 and TRBJ2-1; 8 nucleotides match TRBD2. The V gene end was trimmed by 0 bases and the J gene end by 0 bases; junction bases not matched to a gene: 8. Germline CDR1 is SGHRS and CDR2 is YFSETQ. The CDR3 has 18 residues. The CDR3: CASSLGGTSLSSYNEQFF. CDR3 nucleotides: TGCGCCAGCAGCTTGGGGGGGACTAGTTTAAGCTCCTACAATGAGCAGTTCTTC.

This clonotype was seen only a few times. The V gene is TRBV24-1, the J gene TRBJ2-7; D is unresolved. V lost 0 bases and J lost 6, with 5 bases in between. CDR1 KGHDR and CDR2 SFDVKD come from the germline V gene. This CDR3 is built from 12 residues. The CDR3 DNA reads as TGTGCCACCAGTGATTTGACAGCCGAGCAGTACTTC. This gives the protein CATSDLTAEQYF.

This clonotype was recorded a few times. V usage is TRBV2 and J usage is TRBJ2-1; possible D gene TRBD2, 6 bases. The V gene's germline CDR1 is SNHLY and CDR2 FYNNEI. V gave up 8 bases and J gave up 2 bases, with 13 bases separating them. This CDR3 spans 14 amino acids. The CDR3 sequence: CASRLDPAYNEQFF. The CDR3 bases are TGTGCCAGCCGACTAGACCCTGCCTACAATGAGCAGTTCTTC.

The chain employs TRBV29-1 and TRBJ1-1; no reliable D call. The germline V and J ends were trimmed by 4 bases and 4 bases, with 19 bases remaining between them. Germline-derived CDR1 and CDR2 are SQVTM and ANQGSEA. CDR3 size: 15 residues. The CDR3: CSVVEEGGLFTEAFF. DNA for the CDR3: TGCAGCGTTGTAGAGGAGGGAGGACTATTCACTGAAGCTTTCTTT.

A remark on this clonotype: This is likely an artifact of a read error, given a far larger clone one base away. The chain is built from TRBV2 and TRBJ2-6; D is uncertain. Trimming cost V 6 bases and J 1 base, with 1 base left between them. In germline, CDR1 is SNHLY, CDR2 FYNNEI. The CDR3 sequence is 12 residues long. This chain's CDR3 is CASRSGANVLTF. Written as DNA, the CDR3 is TGTGCCAGCAGGTCTGGGGCCAACGTCCTGACTTTC.

The V gene is TRBV29-1, the J gene TRBJ1-2, with D possibly matching TRBD1 (6 bases). Per germline, CDR1 SQVTM and CDR2 ANQGSEA. The CDR3 totals 14 residues. Trimming cost V 0 bases and J 7 bases, with 15 bases left between them. CDR3 in DNA: TGCAGCGTTGAAGATTTACAGGGAGGAGGTGGCTACACCTTC. The encoded protein is CSVEDLQGGGGYTF.

This clonotype was seen only a few times. J is TRBJ1-1 and V is TRBV20-1, with D possibly TRBD1 on 6 matching bases. In germline, CDR1 is DFQATT, CDR2 SNEGSKA (reference sequence). V dropped 5 bases and J dropped 10 bases, with 20 bases sitting between them. The CDR3 contains 13 residues. Here the CDR3 reads CSARITGLVTAFF. CDR3 DNA sequence: TGCAGTGCTCGGATCACAGGGTTAGTAACAGCTTTCTTT.

This clonotype has just a few counts. V and J are TRBV5-1 and TRBJ2-1; weak D call: TRBD2 (5 bases). Germline V CDR1 and CDR2: SGHRS, YFSETQ. Trimming removed 5 bases at V and 9 bases at J, with 12 bases between. The CDR3 is 12 residues long. This CDR3 reads CASRIAWGEQFF. The CDR3 nucleotides are TGCGCCAGCAGGATAGCGTGGGGTGAGCAGTTCTTC.

This clonotype was recorded a few times. This sequence joins TRBV29-1 and TRBJ2-5, with 8 bases that match TRBD2. The CDR3 contains 12 residues. From germline, CDR1 is SQVTM and CDR2 ANQGSEA. With 5 bases clipped from V and 2 bases from J, the junction kept 1 base outside the gene matches. The CDR3 loop is CSVIAGQETQYF. CDR3 coding DNA: TGCAGCGTTATAGCGGGGCAAGAGACCCAGTACTTC.

The chain joins TRBV20-1 to TRBJ2-5; D might be TRBD1 (5 bases). In germline, CDR1 is DFQATT, CDR2 SNEGSKA (reference sequence). V was clipped by 5 bases and J by 7 bases, with 23 bases between them. This CDR3 has 15 amino acids. For the CDR3, the DNA is TGCAGTGCTCAAGTAAAGACAGCCTCCCCTGGGACCCAGTACTTC. The encoded protein is CSAQVKTASPGTQYF.

This clonotype was counted many times. The chain has TRBV2 and TRBJ2-3, with D perhaps matching TRBD2 (6 bases). Deletions cut 2 bases from V and 0 bases from J, with 12 bases between. The CDR3 loop spans 16 amino acids. Germline CDR1 reads SNHLY; CDR2 reads FYNNEI. This chain's CDR3 is CASSEKPSGSTDTQYF. Written as DNA, the CDR3 is TGTGCCAGCAGTGAAAAGCCCAGCGGGAGCACAGATACGCAGTATTTT.

The chain recombines TRBV7-9 with TRBJ2-7; D is possibly TRBD1 (5 bases). From germline, CDR1 is SEHNR and CDR2 FQNEAQ (reference sequence). With 5 bases removed from V and 2 bases from J, the gap between germline ends came to 10 bases. The CDR3 sequence is 13 residues long. The CDR3: CASSADSPYEQYF. DNA of the CDR3: TGTGCCAGCAGCGCAGACAGTCCCTACGAGCAGTACTTC.

The genes are TRBV4-2 and TRBJ2-3; 8 nucleotides match TRBD2. The V and J ends lost 1 base and 4 bases, in that order; junction bases with no gene match: 7. Germline V gives CDR1 LGHNA, CDR2 YNFKEQ. The length of the CDR3 is 16 residues. CDR3 sequence: CASSQGQTGGPDTQYF. CDR3 DNA sequence: TGTGCCAGCAGCCAAGGGCAAACGGGAGGGCCAGATACGCAGTATTTT.

This chain joins TRBV6-5 and TRBJ2-2, with 7 bases identical to TRBD1. This CDR3 contains 17 residues. Losses at the gene ends were 4 bases for V and 1 base for J; bases not matched to a gene: 9. Germline CDR1 is MNHEY and CDR2 is SVGAGI. The chain's CDR3 is CASSSLPTGWNTGELFF. CDR3 coding DNA: TGTGCCAGCAGTTCCCTCCCGACAGGGTGGAACACCGGGGAGCTGTTTTTT.